This T cell receptor beta chain came from a study of type 1 regulatory T cells (dated by TCRdb to about 2021). As for the study more broadly: An in vitro protocol by which a Tr1-enriched, alloantigen-specific CD4 T cell product named T-allo10 was generated was characterized in the study. Patients with hematological malignancies who were receiving allogeneic hematopoietic stem cell transplantation were the group in which T-allo10 was being clinically evaluated.

Sequencing used an Illumina MiSeq. Through fastp at Q25 and MiXCR, TCRdb rebuilt clones from the public reads, retaining in-frame beta chains. Rows with one shared CDR3 protein collapse into an entry with the most common genes and DNA. Within this sample are some 90,000 distinct CDR3 sequences, with roughly 31% of them counted one time only. Jointly, the top ten make up 2.2% of the sample. This clonotype has a handful of counts. Its target antigen remains unknown. Base qualities are not at hand, and no much larger clone is one base apart. From the cysteine up to the phenylalanine, the CDR3 has a length of 15 residues. Just the 45-base CDR3 DNA is kept, in frame starting at base 1. CDR1 and CDR2 are read off the germline V gene (reference sequence) as LNHDA and SQIVND. V is shortened by 5 bases, J by 5 bases, and the region joining them spans 16 bases.

Sequenced sample: CD4+ T cells, either the whole sample or a sorted fraction (not recorded which). The sequence is built from TRBV19 and TRBJ2-1, with no D gene named confidently. The clonotype originates from a human donor in good health. The nucleotides are TGTGCCAGTAGTGCTTACGGTGGTATCGACAATGAGCAGTTCTTC. Its translation is CASSAYGGIDNEQFF.